One and the same sample provided the 2 T cell receptor beta chains below, sequenced in a study of cytomegalovirus exposure and HLA in healthy donors. Amplification used 60 Vbeta primers and 13 Jbeta primers. Using immunoSEQ multiplex PCR, the repertoire was profiled, and TCRdb retains in-frame clones only, with some absent. The data contain 95,000 to 120,000 clones, over 65% of them singletons. The sequenced sample consisted of PBMCs. The receptors stem from a woman in her thirties in good health and CMV-seropositive.

The rearrangement uses TRBV6-1 and TRBJ2-7, with 7 bases fitting TRBD1. Germline loops: CDR1 MNHNS, CDR2 SASEGT. CDR3 length: 14 residues. With 5 bases clipped from V and 1 base from J, the junction kept 5 bases outside the gene matches. CDR3 DNA sequence: TGTGCCAGCAGTACCAACAGGGGATCCTACGAGCAGTACTTC. It encodes CASSTNRGSYEQYF.

V gene TRBV18 combines with J gene TRBJ1-5; no definite D call. Germline assignment: CDR1 KGHSH and CDR2 LQKENI. V was trimmed by 2 bases and J by 4 bases, leaving 6 bases between them. The CDR3 totals 13 residues. CDR3 bases: TGTGCCAGCTCACCAGGAGAAAATCAGCCCCAGCATTTT. Its translation is CASSPGENQPQHF.